This TCR beta chain originates from a study of T cell responses to AZD1222 COVID-19 vaccine. Study details: Timing groups of about 4 and about 12 weeks for second doses were pooled.

There are 17 residues in the CDR3. CDR1 is SGHTA and CDR2 is FQGTGA in the germline V gene. Trimming removed 5 bases from V and 4 bases from J; junction bases left unmatched: 8. Sequenced by immunoSEQ multiplex PCR; TCRdb stores in-frame clones only, minus some. The sample contains 95,000 to 150,000 clones, around 87% of which appear only once. This receptor was identified in an adult in good health. The chain combines TRBV7-3 with TRBJ2-5, with 15 bases identical to TRBD2. Sequenced material: peripheral blood, taken on day 0 of AZD1222 vaccination. CDR3 in amino acids: CASSIGLAGGPGETQYF. As DNA, the CDR3 is TGTGCCAGCAGCATAGGACTAGCGGGAGGGCCGGGAGAGACCCAGTACTTC. Filled out from reference TRBV7-3 and TRBJ2-5, the complete variable domain reads GAGVSQTPSNKVTEKGKYVELRCDPISGHTALYWYRQSLGQGPEFLIYFQGTGAADDSGLPNDRFFAVRPEGSVSTLKIQRTERGDSAVYLCASSIGLAGGPGETQYFGPGTRLLVL.